Listed here are 20 T cell receptor beta chains from one sample, sequenced in a study of blood T cell repertoires in COVID-19. TCRdb's copy holds only in-frame clones and misses some; the assay was immunoSEQ multiplex PCR. The table has 250,000 to 300,000 clones, roughly 89% seen once; the top ten hold 1.7%. The sample was PBMCs or T cells enriched from blood (not recorded which). These receptor sequences come from a middle-aged woman who had recovered from COVID-19.

This chain links TRBV19 with TRBJ1-1; TRBD1 might be the D (6 bases). V dropped 3 bases and J dropped 2 bases, with 16 bases sitting between them. There are 16 residues in the CDR3. Germline loops: CDR1 LNHDA, CDR2 SQIVND (reference sequence). CDR3 amino acids: CASSITGFAQNTEAFF. CDR3 coding DNA: TGTGCCAGTAGTATTACAGGGTTCGCTCAAAACACTGAAGCTTTCTTT. The complete variable domain, with remaining parts taken from reference TRBV19 and TRBJ1-1, reads DGGITQSPKYLFRKEGQNVTLSCEQNLNHDAMYWYRQDPGQGLRLIYYSQIVNDFQKGDIAEGYSVSREKKESFPLTVTSAQKNPTAFYLCASSITGFAQNTEAFFGQGTRLTVV.

The chain recombines TRBV2 with TRBJ1-2, with 7 nucleotides matching TRBD1. CDR3 length: 14 amino acids. CDR1 SNHLY and CDR2 FYNNEI come from the germline V gene. V was pared by 7 bases and J by 3 bases, with 8 bases of the junction left unmatched. Here the CDR3 DNA reads TGTGCCAGCACTCCGGGACAGCTCTACTATGGCTACACCTTC. Translated, it gives CASTPGQLYYGYTF.

The chain couples TRBV7-3 to TRBJ1-3; 7 bases are a match to TRBD1. Germline V lookup: CDR1 SGHTA, CDR2 FQGTGA. V shed 3 bases and J 4 bases; nucleotides not matched to a gene: 6. The CDR3 is 15 amino acids. The CDR3 reads CASSLAGGLGNTIYF. For the CDR3, the DNA is TGTGCCAGCAGCTTGGCAGGGGGTCTGGGAAACACCATATATTTT.

CDR3 in DNA: TGTGCCAGCACAGGAGGAGGCGGCTACACCTTC. Amino acid sequence: CASTGGGGYTF. V is TRBV6-5 and J is TRBJ1-2; D remains ambiguous. The ends were cut back, 7 bases at V and 8 bases at J, with 11 bases in the middle. This CDR3 spans 11 amino acids. Germline assignment: CDR1 MNHEY and CDR2 SVGAGI.

The chain employs TRBV18 and TRBJ2-4, with 8 bases lining up with TRBD2. The CDR3 contains 13 residues. V lost 3 bases and J lost 8; bases outside the gene matches: 3. Germline-derived CDR1 and CDR2 are KGHSH and LQKENI. The CDR3 coding sequence is TGTGCCAGCTCACCGTCGGGGGGGGACATTCAGTACTTC. This encodes CASSPSGGDIQYF.

This chain uses TRBV6-5 with TRBJ1-3; D possibly corresponds to TRBD1 (5 bases). The germline V gene encodes CDR1 MNHEY and CDR2 SVGAGI. CDR3 length equals 15 residues. V dropped 8 bases and J dropped 0 bases, with 14 bases sitting between them. CDR3: CASGKDGHSGNTIYF. The CDR3 coding sequence is TGTGCCAGCGGGAAAGACGGACACTCTGGAAACACCATATATTTT.

The chain links TRBV29-1 to TRBJ1-2, with 8 bases matching TRBD1. Germline V CDR1 and CDR2: SQVTM, ANQGSEA. The CDR3 sequence is 16 residues long. J lost 0 bases, V lost 0 bases, and 6 bases had no gene match. CDR3 sequence (DNA): TGCAGCGTTGAAGATCCACAGGGGGTGGCTAACTATGGCTACACCTTC. Translating gives CSVEDPQGVANYGYTF.

Turning to this clone: Germline and junction disagree at one end, which may indicate a read error. This chain uses TRBV29-1 with TRBJ1-2; D is perhaps TRBD1 (6 bases). The CDR3 is made up of 15 amino acids. The germline V gene encodes CDR1 SQVTM and CDR2 ANQGSEA. Here the CDR3 reads CSVEELGQPFYGYIF. The CDR3 DNA follows: TGCAGCGTTGAAGAGTTAGGACAGCCATTTTATGGCTACATCTTC.

The chain employs TRBV5-4 and TRBJ2-5; tentatively, D is TRBD2 (6 bases). Trimming left V 2 bases short and J 2 bases short, with 10 bases between. This CDR3 has 14 residues. Germline V gives CDR1 SGHNT, CDR2 YYREEE (reference sequence). Here the CDR3 reads CASSLSRGQETQYF. In DNA form, the CDR3 reads TGTGCCAGCAGCTTAAGCCGGGGGCAAGAGACCCAGTACTTC.

The chain recombines TRBV16 with TRBJ1-2; D might be TRBD1 (5 bases). This CDR3 has 16 amino acids. CDR1 KGHSY and CDR2 FQNENV come from the germline V gene. V was cut by 4 bases and J by 4 bases, with 19 bases left in between. The CDR3 nucleotides read TGTGCCAGCAGCCCAAATCGACAGTCGACCGGCTATGGCTACACCTTC. This sequence encodes CASSPNRQSTGYGYTF. Variable domain in full (rest from reference TRBV16 and TRBJ1-2): GEEVAQTPKHLVRGEGQKAKLYCAPIKGHSYVFWYQQVLKNEFKFLISFQNENVFDETGMPKERFSAKCLPNSPCSLEIQATKLEDSAVYFCASSPNRQSTGYGYTFGSGTRLTVV.

V and J are TRBV25-1 and TRBJ1-2, with 7 positions matching TRBD1. Germline trimming cut 4 bases from V and 4 bases from J; bases unmatched to any gene: 6. This CDR3 spans 14 amino acids. Germline V lookup: CDR1 MGHDK, CDR2 SYGVNS. This chain's CDR3 is CASSAVDRSYGYTF. DNA of the CDR3: TGTGCCAGCAGTGCCGTGGACAGGAGCTATGGCTACACCTTC.

The CDR3 loop reads CASSVGLDSYNEQFF. The CDR3 DNA is TGTGCCAGCAGCGTAGGACTAGACTCCTACAATGAGCAGTTCTTC. The V and J genes are TRBV9 and TRBJ2-1; maybe TRBD2 (6 bases). There are 15 residues in the CDR3. Trimming pared 0 bases from V and 0 bases from J, leaving 7 bases between. CDR1 is SGDLS, CDR2 YYNGEE, per germline.

The J gene is TRBJ2-1, the V gene TRBV7-3; perhaps TRBD1 as D (5 bases). Germline CDR1 SGHTA, CDR2 FQGTGA. The CDR3 extends over 15 amino acids. V dropped 0 bases and J dropped 5 bases, with 11 bases sitting between them. CDR3 residues: CASSLTLTGDNEQFF. For the CDR3, the DNA is TGTGCCAGCAGCTTAACTTTAACAGGAGACAATGAGCAGTTCTTC.

This sequence joins TRBV30 and TRBJ1-3, with 7 bases aligning to TRBD1. V was clipped by 4 bases and J by 1 base; unmatched bases: 4. Germline V lookup: CDR1 GTSNPN, CDR2 SVGIG (reference sequence). The CDR3 spans 14 residues. CDR3 residues: CAWNWDSSGNTIYF. The CDR3 bases are TGTGCCTGGAACTGGGACAGTTCTGGAAACACCATATATTTT.

The V and J genes are TRBV24-1 and TRBJ2-1; 8 positions match TRBD2. The CDR3 totals 15 residues. CDR1 and CDR2 from the germline V gene are KGHDR and SFDVKD. V gave up 5 bases and J gave up 8 bases; unmatched junction bases: 10. The DNA of the CDR3 is TGTGCCACCAGTGCGTCACTAGCGGTGAGGGATGAGCAGTTCTTC. Amino acids: CATSASLAVRDEQFF.

V is TRBV18 and J is TRBJ2-7; 8 positions agree with TRBD2. V lost 3 bases to trimming and J lost 1 base; unmatched junction nucleotides: 5. The V gene's germline CDR1 is KGHSH and CDR2 LQKENI. The CDR3 runs to 15 residues. CDR3 nucleotides: TGTGCCAGCTCACCTAGGCAGCGGGAGTCCTACGAGCAGTACTTC. Protein: CASSPRQRESYEQYF.

This clone was counted a single time. Here the CDR3 DNA reads TGTGCCAGCAGTCGACTTGCGGGGGGGCCCCAGAGCTCCTACGAGCAGTACTTC. It yields the protein CASSRLAGGPQSSYEQYF. V gene TRBV6-6 combines with J gene TRBJ2-7, with 9 bases matching TRBD2. This CDR3 region has 18 residues. Germline CDR1 is MNHNY and CDR2 is SVGAGI (reference sequence). V shed 5 bases and J 0 bases; nucleotides not matched to a gene: 14.

The genes are TRBV18 and TRBJ1-1, with 9 bases matching TRBD1. The CDR3 runs to 13 residues. V lost 8 bases to trimming and J lost 7 bases; unmatched junction nucleotides: 8. Looked up from germline, CDR1 is KGHSH and CDR2 is LQKENI. The CDR3 reads CASEQGAELEAFF. The CDR3 bases are TGTGCCAGCGAACAGGGGGCAGAACTTGAAGCTTTCTTT.

This clone was seen only a few times. The chain links TRBV28 to TRBJ1-1, with 7 bases identical to TRBD1. J lost 2 bases, V lost 7 bases, and 16 bases had no gene match. This CDR3 has 17 amino acids. CDR1 is MDHEN, CDR2 SYDVKM, per germline. The CDR3 protein is CASTLTVGGGKNTEAFF. The DNA for the CDR3 is TGTGCCAGCACCCTCACGGTAGGGGGCGGGAAAAACACTGAAGCTTTCTTT.

The chain combines TRBV12-3 or TRBV12-4 with TRBJ2-1, with D possibly TRBD2 on 5 matching bases. V lost 8 bases to trimming and J lost 7 bases, with 15 bases between them. This CDR3 contains 13 residues. The chain's CDR3 is CASLKAGGNEQFF. As DNA, the CDR3 is TGTGCCAGCCTAAAGGCGGGCGGAAATGAGCAGTTCTTC.